Each of the 25 T cell receptor beta chains below was sequenced from the same sample in a study of CD8 T cells in ankylosing spondylitis (dated by TCRdb to between 2016 and 2019). The method was 5' RACE. Sequencer: Illumina HiSeq 2500. The public reads were reanalyzed by TCRdb: fastp trimming at Q25, MiXCR alignment, in-frame beta chains only. CDR3 protein sequences are deduplicated, and each keeps its most common genes and DNA. For this sample there are 150,000 or so distinct CDR3 sequences; around 32% appear just once. The ten most abundant clones make up 6% of the sample. Sequencing input: synovial fluid, either unsorted or a sorted T cell fraction (not recorded which). Receptors originate from a male donor with ankylosing spondylitis.

V usage is TRBV4-3 and J usage is TRBJ2-7; 11 bases are shared with TRBD2. J gave up 6 bases and V 0 bases, and 4 bases lay outside the gene matches. Germline V gives CDR1 LGHNA, CDR2 YSLEER. This CDR3 is built from 15 residues. CDR3 nucleotide sequence: TGCGCCAGCAGCCAAGATGTCCTAGCGGGGGGCGAGCAGTACTTC. Translation gives CASSQDVLAGGEQYF.

Concerning this clonotype: Without the conserved terminal phenylalanine or tryptophan, this CDR3 likely stems from a read error. This chain connects TRBV20-1 to TRBJ2-7; the match to TRBD2 covers 8 bases. The CDR3 is 13 residues long. Germline assignment: CDR1 DFQATT and CDR2 SNEGSKA (reference sequence). The V gene end was trimmed by 6 bases and the J gene end by 9 bases; junction bases not matched to a gene: 13. Here the CDR3 reads CSARSGLVGAQYL. DNA for the CDR3: TGCAGTGCCCGATCGGGACTAGTCGGTGCGCAGTACCTC.

This clonotype came up many times. The chain uses TRBV20-1 and TRBJ2-1; 10 bases line up with TRBD2. Trimming at V came to 0 bases and at J to 7 bases, leaving 12 bases not matched to a gene. Germline CDR1 DFQATT, CDR2 SNEGSKA (reference sequence). This CDR3 is 17 amino acids long. CDR3 residues: CSARDPRASGRGNEQFF. CDR3 bases: TGCAGTGCTAGAGATCCTAGGGCTAGCGGGAGAGGGAATGAGCAGTTCTTC.

This clonotype showed up many times. The junction and the germline gene differ at one end; a read error may be behind it. The gene calls are TRBV20-1 and TRBJ2-7; 7 nucleotides match TRBD2. Germline CDR1 is DFQATT and CDR2 is SNEGSKA (reference sequence). CDR3 length: 14 residues. The CDR3 sequence is CSSSGSLPTGEQYF. CDR3 DNA: TGCAGTTCTAGCGGAAGCCTACCTACTGGCGAGCAGTACTTC.

The chain carries TRBV6-1 and TRBJ1-2; D gene uncertain. In germline, CDR1 is MNHNS, CDR2 SASEGT. The CDR3 is made up of 11 amino acids. The ends were cut back, 8 bases at V and 2 bases at J, with 6 bases in the middle. CDR3 in amino acids: CASRLNYGYTF. DNA of the CDR3: TGTGCCAGCCGCTTAAACTATGGCTACACCTTC.

The chain joins TRBV15 to TRBJ2-7; no clear D. V was cut by 1 base and J by 5 bases, with 12 bases left in between. The CDR3 spans 14 residues. Per germline, CDR1 LNHNV and CDR2 YYDKDF (reference sequence). The DNA of the CDR3 is TGTGCCACCAGCAGAGGAACCTCAGCAAACGAGCAGTACTTC. It is translated as CATSRGTSANEQYF.

This clonotype was seen a few times. J is TRBJ2-5 and V is TRBV4-1, with D uncertain. V was cut by 0 bases and J by 3 bases, with 11 bases left in between. This CDR3 contains 15 residues. CDR1 is MGHRA, CDR2 YSYEKL, per germline. The CDR3 is CASSQEARRKETQYF. In nucleotides, the CDR3 is TGCGCCAGCAGCCAAGAGGCAAGGAGAAAAGAGACCCAGTACTTC.

This rearrangement joins TRBV7-2 to TRBJ2-5; the D is unclear. Germline CDR1 and CDR2: SGHTA and FQGNSA. The germline V and J ends were trimmed by 3 bases and 3 bases, with 11 bases remaining between them. This CDR3 contains 14 residues. The CDR3 spells CASSFSSPKETQYF. The CDR3, as DNA: TGTGCCAGCAGCTTTAGTAGCCCTAAAGAGACCCAGTACTTC.

The genes are TRBV20-1 and TRBJ2-1, with unresolved D. Between the trimmed V and J ends, which lost 3 bases and 10 bases, there was a span of 10 bases. The CDR3 contains 11 residues. Per germline, CDR1 DFQATT and CDR2 SNEGSKA (reference sequence). The CDR3 nucleotides are TGCAGTGCTAGGCAATCAGCGGAGCAGTTCTTC. Encoded protein: CSARQSAEQFF.

The chain is built from TRBV10-3 and TRBJ1-1; 9 nucleotides line up with TRBD1. The V gene end was trimmed by 5 bases and the J gene end by 1 base; junction bases not matched to a gene: 2. Germline V lookup: CDR1 ENHRY, CDR2 SYGVKD. This CDR3 comprises 14 residues. The CDR3 loop is CAISKGQGNTEAFF. CDR3 in DNA: TGTGCCATCAGTAAGGGACAGGGGAACACTGAAGCTTTCTTT.

This clonotype was found once. The J gene is TRBJ2-2, the V gene TRBV7-6, with 7 nucleotides matching TRBD2. Germline V gene sequence: CDR1 SGHVS, CDR2 FNYEAQ. V gave up 4 bases and J gave up 0 bases; unmatched junction bases: 8. This CDR3 is 17 amino acids long. Here the CDR3 reads CASSSSGAGSNTGELFF. The CDR3 DNA sequence: TGTGCCAGCAGCTCCTCTGGAGCGGGATCGAACACCGGGGAGCTGTTTTTT.

This chain links TRBV20-1 with TRBJ1-1; D gene uncertain. The CDR3 totals 13 residues. CDR1 and CDR2 from the germline V gene are DFQATT and SNEGSKA (reference sequence). V was pared by 6 bases and J by 1 base, with 12 bases between. CDR3 DNA: TGCAGTGCCATATACACGAAGAACACTGAAGCTTTCTTT. It specifies CSAIYTKNTEAFF.

The chain uses TRBV2 and TRBJ2-1; TRBD2 might be the D (6 bases). V was shortened by 6 bases and J by 0 bases, with 12 bases between the two germline ends. The CDR3 runs 15 residues. Germline V gene lookup returns CDR1 SNHLY and CDR2 FYNNEI. The CDR3 loop is CASSPLAASYNEQFF. The CDR3 DNA sequence: TGTGCCAGCAGCCCCTTAGCGGCCTCCTACAATGAGCAGTTCTTC.

This clonotype occurred a few times. The V call is TRBV5-1, the J call TRBJ2-7; D is possibly TRBD2 (6 bases). V gave up 4 bases and J gave up 4 bases, with 12 bases separating them. The CDR3 has 13 amino acids. Germline V CDR1 and CDR2: SGHRS, YFSETQ. CDR3 sequence reads: CASSPEGRYEQYF. CDR3 nucleotides: TGCGCCAGCAGCCCGGAGGGGCGGTACGAGCAGTACTTC.

The chain joins TRBV7-8 to TRBJ1-2; 7 bases match TRBD1. The CDR3 runs 14 residues. V lost 5 bases and J lost 1; bases outside the gene matches: 4. CDR1 and CDR2 (germline): SGHVS, FQNEAQ. DNA for the CDR3: TGTGCCAGCAGCCCCGACAGGGTTAACTATGGCTACACCTTC. It is translated as CASSPDRVNYGYTF. The full variable domain, with the rest looked up from reference TRBV7-8 and TRBJ1-2, is GAGVSQSPRYKVAKRGQDVALRCDPISGHVSLFWYQQALGQGPEFLTYFQNEAQLDKSGLPSDRFFAERPEGSVSTLKIQRTQQEDSAVYLCASSPDRVNYGYTFGSGTRLTVV.

This clonotype was detected many times. V gene TRBV11-2 combines with J gene TRBJ2-2, with 15 bases matching TRBD2. V shed 5 bases and J 1 base; nucleotides not matched to a gene: 8. CDR3 length: 19 residues. CDR1 and CDR2 (germline): SGHAT, FQNNGV. The CDR3 here is CASSQPGLAGGQNTGELFF. The CDR3 nucleotides read TGTGCCAGCAGCCAGCCGGGACTAGCGGGAGGACAGAACACCGGGGAGCTGTTTTTT.

The chain employs TRBV9 and TRBJ1-4; 7 nucleotides agree with TRBD1. The germline CDR1 and CDR2 sequences are SGDLS and YYNGEE. The length of the CDR3 is 15 residues. V trimming: 4 bases; J trimming: 8 bases; junction bases outside the gene matches: 11. CDR3 sequence (DNA): TGTGCCAGCAGCTCCCGAGGGGGCGCGGGGGAAAAACTGTTTTTT. Translated, it gives CASSSRGGAGEKLFF.

The chain combines TRBV12-3 or TRBV12-4 with TRBJ2-5; D gene unclear. CDR3 length: 12 amino acids. Between the trimmed V and J ends, which lost 4 bases and 2 bases, there was a span of 5 bases. CDR3 residues: CASSSFQETQYF. DNA for the CDR3: TGTGCCAGCAGTTCTTTTCAAGAGACCCAGTACTTC.

This clonotype was counted many times. The chain recombines TRBV4-3 with TRBJ1-6; possible D gene TRBD1, 5 bases. Trimming took off 1 base at V and 6 bases at J, with 13 bases between the two ends. CDR1 LGHNA and CDR2 YSLEER come from the germline V gene. This CDR3 contains 16 residues. The DNA of the CDR3 is TGCGCCAGCAGCCAAGTGTCGGGGGATGCTAATTCACCCCTCCACTTT. It codes for CASSQVSGDANSPLHF.

This clonotype was detected many times. The chain recombines TRBV24-1 with TRBJ1-6; TRBD1 might be the D (6 bases). This CDR3 region has 13 residues. Germline CDR1 and CDR2: KGHDR and SFDVKD. V was cut by 9 bases and J by 5 bases, with 10 bases left in between. This CDR3 reads CATPGGDNSPLHF. CDR3 in DNA: TGTGCCACCCCCGGGGGCGATAATTCACCCCTCCACTTT.

This chain connects TRBV7-2 to TRBJ2-2, with D maybe TRBD2 (6 bases). Germline-derived CDR1 and CDR2 are SGHTA and FQGNSA. The V gene lost 2 bases and the J gene lost 1 base, with 8 bases spanning the gap. The CDR3 has 15 residues. For the CDR3, the DNA is TGTGCCAGCAGCTTACGGACTATGAACACCGGGGAGCTGTTTTTT. Its protein is CASSLRTMNTGELFF.

V gene TRBV5-1 combines with J gene TRBJ1-2; D ambiguous. Germline V gene lookup returns CDR1 SGHRS and CDR2 YFSETQ. V was cut by 1 base and J by 8 bases, with 18 bases left in between. The CDR3 has 15 amino acids. CDR3 DNA sequence: TGCGCCAGCAGCTTGACCCCCGCAACTGTGGAGGGCTACACCTTC. It is translated as CASSLTPATVEGYTF.

This rearrangement joins TRBV3-1 to TRBJ2-7; 8 bases map to TRBD1. V lost 4 bases to trimming and J lost 7 bases; unmatched junction nucleotides: 6. CDR1 is LGHDT and CDR2 is YNNKEL in the germline V gene (reference sequence). This CDR3 has 13 amino acids. The CDR3 sequence: CASSLRTGREQYF. DNA of the CDR3: TGTGCCAGCAGCCTGCGGACAGGGAGAGAGCAGTACTTC.

The chain has TRBV5-8 and TRBJ2-7; 8 nucleotides agree with TRBD1. The CDR3 is 16 residues long. Germline CDR1 SGHTS, CDR2 YDEGEE. V lost 2 bases to trimming and J lost 4 bases; unmatched junction nucleotides: 11. The CDR3 protein is CASSFPGGNTGYEQYF. Here the CDR3 DNA reads TGTGCCAGCAGCTTTCCAGGGGGCAACACAGGGTACGAGCAGTACTTC.

This clonotype was seen once. The J gene is TRBJ1-2, the V gene TRBV7-3; TRBD1 matches at 8 bases. CDR1 and CDR2 (germline): SGHTA, FQGTGA. V trimming: 5 bases; J trimming: 7 bases; junction bases outside the gene matches: 6. The length of the CDR3 is 13 residues. CDR3 nucleotide sequence: TGTGCCAGCAGCGACGACAGGGGAAGTGGCTACACCTTC. This gives the protein CASSDDRGSGYTF.